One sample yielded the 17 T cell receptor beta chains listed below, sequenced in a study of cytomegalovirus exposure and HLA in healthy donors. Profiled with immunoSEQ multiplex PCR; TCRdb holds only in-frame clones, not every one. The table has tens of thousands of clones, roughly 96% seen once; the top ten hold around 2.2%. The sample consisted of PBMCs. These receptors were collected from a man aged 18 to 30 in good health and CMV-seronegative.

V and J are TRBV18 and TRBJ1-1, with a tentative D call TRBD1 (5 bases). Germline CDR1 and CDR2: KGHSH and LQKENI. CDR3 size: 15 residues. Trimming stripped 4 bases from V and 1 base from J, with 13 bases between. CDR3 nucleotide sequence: TGTGCCAGCTCACGGGACTTCGCAAAGAACACTGAAGCTTTCTTT. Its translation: CASSRDFAKNTEAFF.

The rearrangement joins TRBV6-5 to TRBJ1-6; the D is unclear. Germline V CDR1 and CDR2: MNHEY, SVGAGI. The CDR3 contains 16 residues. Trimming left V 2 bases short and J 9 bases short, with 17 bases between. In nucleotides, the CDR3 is TGTGCCAGCAGTTACAGCGCAGGTCGGGATACTTCACCCCTCCACTTT. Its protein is CASSYSAGRDTSPLHF.

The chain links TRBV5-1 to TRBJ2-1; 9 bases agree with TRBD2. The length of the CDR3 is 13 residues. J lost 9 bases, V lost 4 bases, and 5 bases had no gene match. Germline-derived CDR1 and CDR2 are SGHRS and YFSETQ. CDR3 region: CASSRTSEGEQFF. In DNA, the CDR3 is TGCGCCAGCAGCCGGACTAGCGAGGGTGAGCAGTTCTTC.

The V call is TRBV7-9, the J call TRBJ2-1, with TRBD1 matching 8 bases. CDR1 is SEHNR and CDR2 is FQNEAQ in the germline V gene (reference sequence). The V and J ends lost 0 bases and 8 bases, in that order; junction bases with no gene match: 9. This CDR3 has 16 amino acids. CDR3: CASSLAGLQGDDEQFF. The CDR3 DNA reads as TGTGCCAGCAGCTTAGCCGGCCTACAGGGGGATGATGAGCAGTTCTTC.

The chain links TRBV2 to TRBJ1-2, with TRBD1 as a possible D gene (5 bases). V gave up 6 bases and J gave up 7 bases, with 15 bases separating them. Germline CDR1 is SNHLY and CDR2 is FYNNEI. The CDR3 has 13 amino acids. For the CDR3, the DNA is TGTGCCAGCAGGGTACAGGTTTCGGCTGGCTACACCTTC. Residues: CASRVQVSAGYTF. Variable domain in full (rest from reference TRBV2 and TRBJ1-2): EPEVTQTPSHQVTQMGQEVILRCVPISNHLYFYWYRQILGQKVEFLVSFYNNEISEKSEIFDDQFSVERPDGSNFTLKIRSTKLEDSAMYFCASRVQVSAGYTFGSGTRLTVV.

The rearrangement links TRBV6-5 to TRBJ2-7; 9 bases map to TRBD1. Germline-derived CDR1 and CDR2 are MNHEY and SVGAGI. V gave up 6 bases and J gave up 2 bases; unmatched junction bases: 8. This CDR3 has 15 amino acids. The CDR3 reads CASRSDRGITYEQYF. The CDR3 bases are TGTGCCAGCAGAAGTGACAGGGGGATTACCTACGAGCAGTACTTC.

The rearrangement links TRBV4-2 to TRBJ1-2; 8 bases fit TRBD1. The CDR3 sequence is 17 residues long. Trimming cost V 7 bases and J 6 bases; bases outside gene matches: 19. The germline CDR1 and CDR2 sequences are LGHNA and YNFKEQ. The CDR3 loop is CASTRFGQGGRSDGYTF. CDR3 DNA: TGTGCCAGCACCCGCTTTGGACAGGGTGGTAGGAGCGATGGCTACACCTTC.

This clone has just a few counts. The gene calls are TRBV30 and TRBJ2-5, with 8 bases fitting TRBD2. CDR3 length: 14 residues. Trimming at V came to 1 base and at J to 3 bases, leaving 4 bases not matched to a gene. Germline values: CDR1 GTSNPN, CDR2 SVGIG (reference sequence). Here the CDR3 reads CAWSGLAWEETQYF. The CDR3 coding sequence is TGTGCCTGGAGTGGACTAGCGTGGGAAGAGACCCAGTACTTC.

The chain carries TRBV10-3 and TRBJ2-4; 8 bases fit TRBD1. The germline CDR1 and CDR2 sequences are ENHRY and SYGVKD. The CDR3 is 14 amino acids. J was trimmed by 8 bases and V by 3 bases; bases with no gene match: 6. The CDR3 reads CAISEEQGGDIQYF. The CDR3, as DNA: TGTGCCATCAGTGAAGAACAGGGGGGTGACATTCAGTACTTC.

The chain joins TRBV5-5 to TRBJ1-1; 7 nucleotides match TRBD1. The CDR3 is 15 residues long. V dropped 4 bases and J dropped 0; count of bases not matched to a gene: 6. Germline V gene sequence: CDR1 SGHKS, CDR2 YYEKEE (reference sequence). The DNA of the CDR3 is TGTGCCAGCAGCCCGGGGACAGTGATGAACACTGAAGCTTTCTTT. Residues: CASSPGTVMNTEAFF.

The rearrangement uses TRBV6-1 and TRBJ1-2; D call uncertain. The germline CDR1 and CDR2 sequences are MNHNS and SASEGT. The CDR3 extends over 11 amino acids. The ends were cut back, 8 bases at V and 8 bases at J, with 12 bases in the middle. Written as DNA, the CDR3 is TGTGCCAGCCGAAAGGAGGGCGGCTACACCTTC. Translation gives CASRKEGGYTF.

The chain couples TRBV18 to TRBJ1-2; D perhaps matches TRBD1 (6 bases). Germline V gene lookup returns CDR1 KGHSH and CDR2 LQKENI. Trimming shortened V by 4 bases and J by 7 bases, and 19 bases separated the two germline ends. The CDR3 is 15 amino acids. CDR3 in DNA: TGTGCCAGCTCACTCCAGGACAGCCTTTTGGGTGGCTACACCTTC. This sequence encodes CASSLQDSLLGGYTF.

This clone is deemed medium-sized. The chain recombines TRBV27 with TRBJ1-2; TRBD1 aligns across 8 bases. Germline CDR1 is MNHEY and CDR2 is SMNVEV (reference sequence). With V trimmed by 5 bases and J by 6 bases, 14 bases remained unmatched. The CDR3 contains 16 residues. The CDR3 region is CASSTGGGPFGHGYTF. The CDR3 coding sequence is TGTGCCAGCAGTACAGGGGGGGGACCTTTTGGGCATGGCTACACCTTC.

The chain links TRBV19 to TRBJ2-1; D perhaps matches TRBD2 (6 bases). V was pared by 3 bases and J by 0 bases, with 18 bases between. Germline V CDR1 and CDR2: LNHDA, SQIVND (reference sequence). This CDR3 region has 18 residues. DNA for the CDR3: TGTGCCAGTAGTATGGAGCGGGCGGGAAGGAGCTCCTACAATGAGCAGTTCTTC. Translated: CASSMERAGRSSYNEQFF.

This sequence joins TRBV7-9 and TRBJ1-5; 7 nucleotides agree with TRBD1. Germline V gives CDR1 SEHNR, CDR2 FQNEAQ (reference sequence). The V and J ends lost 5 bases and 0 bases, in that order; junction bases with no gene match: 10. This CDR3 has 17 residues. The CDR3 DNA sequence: TGTGCCAGCAGCGCTAGCGGGACAGTTACTAGCAATCAGCCCCAGCATTTT. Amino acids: CASSASGTVTSNQPQHF.

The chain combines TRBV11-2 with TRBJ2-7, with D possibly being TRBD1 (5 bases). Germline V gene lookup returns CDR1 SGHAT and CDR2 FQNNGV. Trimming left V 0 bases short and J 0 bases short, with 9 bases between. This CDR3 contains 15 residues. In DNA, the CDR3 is TGTGCCAGCAGCTTAGAAGGGGCCCTCTCCTACGAGCAGTACTTC. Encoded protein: CASSLEGALSYEQYF.

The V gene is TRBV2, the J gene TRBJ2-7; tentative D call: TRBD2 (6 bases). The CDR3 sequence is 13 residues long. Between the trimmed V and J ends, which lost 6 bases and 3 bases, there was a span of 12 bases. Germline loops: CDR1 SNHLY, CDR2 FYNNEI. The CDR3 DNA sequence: TGTGCCAGCAGAAAAAGGGAGGACTACGAGCAGTACTTC. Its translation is CASRKREDYEQYF.